The rows below give T cell receptor beta chains drawn from one sample of a study of CD8 T cells in Susac syndrome. TCRdb ran MiXCR on the immunoSEQ multiplex PCR reads and lists one entry per CDR3 protein. This table has 160,000 or so distinct CDR3 sequences, approximately 95% appearing once. Source material: CD8+ T cells from PBMCs. The receptors derive from a human donor with multiple sclerosis. Each CDR3 is given with its conserved first and last residue. A D gene is named only where the DNA matches it firmly. Size is stated for part of the rows, as once, few or many counts, or as a class when the clone is expanded.

CDR3 length: 12
V gene: TRBV29-1
J gene: TRBJ2-2
clone size: -
D gene: -
CDR3 DNA: TGCAGCGCCTGGACAGACACCGGGGAGCTGTTTTTT
CDR3 protein: CSAWTDTGELFF

CDR3 length: 16
V gene: TRBV3-1
J gene: TRBJ2-1
clone size: -
D gene: TRBD2
CDR3 DNA: TGTGCCAGCAGCCAAGTTCAACTAGCGGGGGTCAATGAGCAGTTCTTC
CDR3 protein: CASSQVQLAGVNEQFF

CDR3 length: 13
V gene: TRBV18
J gene: TRBJ1-2
clone size: -
D gene: -
CDR3 DNA: TGTGCCAGCTCACCAAGTGCCACAGGGGGCTACACCTTC
CDR3 protein: CASSPSATGGYTF

CDR3 length: 15
V gene: TRBV3-1
J gene: TRBJ1-2
clone size: once
D gene: -
CDR3 DNA: TGTGCCAGCAGCCAAGCCAGGGCCTCCAACTATGGCTACACCTTC
CDR3 protein: CASSQARASNYGYTF

CDR3 length: 11
V gene: TRBV2
J gene: TRBJ2-3
clone size: -
D gene: -
CDR3 DNA: TGTGCCACAAGCTGGGCAGATACGCAGTATTTT
CDR3 protein: CATSWADTQYF

CDR3 length: 13
V gene: TRBV13
J gene: TRBJ2-5
clone size: -
D gene: -
CDR3 DNA: TGTGCCAGCAGCCTTGCTCCGGAAGAGACCCAGTACTTC
CDR3 protein: CASSLAPEETQYF

CDR3 length: 12
V gene: TRBV5-6
J gene: TRBJ2-3
clone size: -
D gene: -
CDR3 DNA: TGTGCCAGCACCGGTGGTGGGGATACGCAGTATTTT
CDR3 protein: CASTGGGDTQYF

CDR3 length: 14
V gene: TRBV5-1
J gene: TRBJ1-2
clone size: -
D gene: -
CDR3 DNA: TGCGCCAGCAGCTTGGGTTCAGGAAGCTATGGCTACACCTTC
CDR3 protein: CASSLGSGSYGYTF

CDR3 length: 15
V gene: TRBV10-3
J gene: TRBJ2-5
clone size: -
D gene: TRBD2
CDR3 DNA: TGTGCCATCAGTGAACTAGCGGGACCGGGAGAGACCCAGTACTTC
CDR3 protein: CAISELAGPGETQYF

CDR3 length: 12
V gene: TRBV9
J gene: TRBJ2-2
clone size: -
D gene: -
CDR3 DNA: TGTGCCAGCAGCGGGCCATCCGAGGAGCTGTTTTTT
CDR3 protein: CASSGPSEELFF

CDR3 length: 12
V gene: TRBV29-1
J gene: TRBJ2-7
clone size: -
D gene: -
CDR3 DNA: TGCAGCGTTGTTTGGACAAACTACGAGCAGTACTTC
CDR3 protein: CSVVWTNYEQYF

CDR3 length: 15
V gene: TRBV20-1
J gene: TRBJ2-1
clone size: -
D gene: TRBD2
CDR3 DNA: TGCAGTGCTAGATCCCTGACTAGCGGGGGTTTTGAGCAGTTCTTC
CDR3 protein: CSARSLTSGGFEQFF

CDR3 length: 13
V gene: TRBV19
J gene: TRBJ2-3
clone size: -
D gene: -
CDR3 DNA: TGTGCCAGTAGTATGTGGGTCGCAGATACGCAGTATTTT
CDR3 protein: CASSMWVADTQYF

CDR3 length: 16
V gene: TRBV7-9
J gene: TRBJ1-2
clone size: -
D gene: -
CDR3 DNA: TGTGCCAGCAGCTTAGGTGCCCAGGCACAACTATATGGCTACACCTTC
CDR3 protein: CASSLGAQAQLYGYTF

CDR3 length: 15
V gene: TRBV15
J gene: TRBJ2-2
clone size: -
D gene: -
CDR3 DNA: TGTGCCACCAGCAAACTAGCCGGGAGCGCCGGGGAGCTGTTTTTT
CDR3 protein: CATSKLAGSAGELFF

CDR3 length: 10
V gene: TRBV2
J gene: TRBJ2-3
clone size: -
D gene: -
CDR3 DNA: TGTGCCAGTATAGCAGATACGCAGTATTTT
CDR3 protein: CASIADTQYF

CDR3 length: 12
V gene: TRBV28
J gene: TRBJ2-7
clone size: -
D gene: -
CDR3 DNA: TGTGCCACCTCCGGAACCCCTCGCGAGCAGTACTTC
CDR3 protein: CATSGTPREQYF

CDR3 length: 13
V gene: TRBV29-1
J gene: TRBJ2-7
clone size: -
D gene: -
CDR3 DNA: TGCAGCGTGCGGGTGGGGGTATTCTACGAGCAGTACTTC
CDR3 protein: CSVRVGVFYEQYF

CDR3 length: 10
V gene: TRBV20-1
J gene: TRBJ1-2
clone size: -
D gene: -
CDR3 DNA: TGCAGTGCCGATCTATTAGGCTACACCTTC
CDR3 protein: CSADLLGYTF

CDR3 length: 14
V gene: TRBV5-1
J gene: TRBJ2-5
clone size: -
D gene: -
CDR3 DNA: TGCGCCAGCAGCCTGGACCGGGTTAAAGAGACCCAGTACTTC
CDR3 protein: CASSLDRVKETQYF

CDR3 length: 15
V gene: TRBV7-9
J gene: TRBJ1-1
clone size: -
D gene: TRBD1
CDR3 DNA: TGTGCCAGCAGCTTCGGTATCACAGGGGACACTGAAGCTTTCTTT
CDR3 protein: CASSFGITGDTEAFF

CDR3 length: 15
V gene: TRBV12-3/TRBV12-4
J gene: TRBJ2-6
clone size: -
D gene: -
CDR3 DNA: TGTGCCAGCAGGCGACAGTTCTCTGGGGCCAACGTCCTGACTTTC
CDR3 protein: CASRRQFSGANVLTF

CDR3 length: 17
V gene: TRBV27
J gene: TRBJ1-4
clone size: once
D gene: -
CDR3 DNA: TGTGCCAGCAGCAAACTGAAAAGGGAGGGGGTTAATGAAAAACTGTTTTTT
CDR3 protein: CASSKLKREGVNEKLFF

CDR3 length: 13
V gene: TRBV7-9
J gene: TRBJ2-1
clone size: once
D gene: TRBD2
CDR3 DNA: TGTGCCAGCAGCCCGCAACTAGCGAATGAGCAGTTCTTC
CDR3 protein: CASSPQLANEQFF

CDR3 length: 15
V gene: TRBV6-5
J gene: TRBJ1-2
clone size: -
D gene: TRBD1
CDR3 DNA: TGTGCCAGCAGTTCGGACAGGGGCTATAACTATGGCTACACCTTC
CDR3 protein: CASSSDRGYNYGYTF

CDR3 length: 15
V gene: TRBV13
J gene: TRBJ2-1
clone size: -
D gene: TRBD2
CDR3 DNA: TGTGCCAGCAGCGCCAGCGGGGGGCACTACAATGAGCAGTTCTTC
CDR3 protein: CASSASGGHYNEQFF

CDR3 length: 12
V gene: TRBV2
J gene: TRBJ2-5
clone size: once
D gene: TRBD2
CDR3 DNA: TGTGCCAGCTTAGCGGGAGCAGAGACCCAGTACTTC
CDR3 protein: CASLAGAETQYF

CDR3 length: 17
V gene: TRBV3-1
J gene: TRBJ2-7
clone size: -
D gene: TRBD2
CDR3 DNA: TGTGCCAGCAGCCAGCCACCCTCTAGCGGGAGGCTCTACGAGCAGTACTTC
CDR3 protein: CASSQPPSSGRLYEQYF

CDR3 length: 14
V gene: TRBV3-1
J gene: TRBJ1-1
clone size: -
D gene: -
CDR3 DNA: TGTGCCAGCAGCCAAGATTTGGCCTACACTGAAGCTTTCTTT
CDR3 protein: CASSQDLAYTEAFF

CDR3 length: 15
V gene: TRBV9
J gene: TRBJ2-7
clone size: -
D gene: -
CDR3 DNA: TGTGCCAGCAGCACCCGGCGGTGGGGCTACTACGAGCAGTACTTC
CDR3 protein: CASSTRRWGYYEQYF

CDR3 length: 11
V gene: TRBV28
J gene: TRBJ2-7
clone size: -
D gene: -
CDR3 DNA: TGTGCCAGCAGTTGGGGGGACGAGCAGTACTTC
CDR3 protein: CASSWGDEQYF

CDR3 length: 19
V gene: TRBV28
J gene: TRBJ2-3
clone size: -
D gene: TRBD2
CDR3 DNA: TGTGCCAGCAGTTTGGCGATAGCGGGGGGGCGAGACAGCACAGATACGCAGTATTTT
CDR3 protein: CASSLAIAGGRDSTDTQYF

CDR3 length: 15
V gene: TRBV5-6
J gene: TRBJ2-3
clone size: -
D gene: TRBD2
CDR3 DNA: TGTGCCAGCAGCTTGTTCCCGGGAGGTACAGATACGCAGTATTTT
CDR3 protein: CASSLFPGGTDTQYF

CDR3 length: 19
V gene: TRBV4-2
J gene: TRBJ2-3
clone size: -
D gene: TRBD2
CDR3 DNA: TGTGCCAGCAGCCGCTTGTATCCTTCTAGCGGGGGGAGCACAGATACGCAGTATTTT
CDR3 protein: CASSRLYPSSGGSTDTQYF

CDR3 length: 14
V gene: TRBV14
J gene: TRBJ2-7
clone size: -
D gene: TRBD1
CDR3 DNA: TGTGCCAGCAGCAAAGGTAACAGGGGCTACGAGCAGTACTTC
CDR3 protein: CASSKGNRGYEQYF

CDR3 length: 18
V gene: TRBV28
J gene: TRBJ1-5
clone size: -
D gene: -
CDR3 DNA: TGTGCCAGCAGTCTCCGTTTGATGGCTCACTATAGCAATCAGCCCCAGCATTTT
CDR3 protein: CASSLRLMAHYSNQPQHF

CDR3 length: 18
V gene: TRBV4-1
J gene: TRBJ1-1
clone size: -
D gene: -
CDR3 DNA: TGCGCCAGCAGCCAAGATCCCCATTATCGGGAACCCAACCTTGAAGCTTTCTTT
CDR3 protein: CASSQDPHYREPNLEAFF

CDR3 length: 14
V gene: TRBV4-1
J gene: TRBJ1-2
clone size: once
D gene: -
CDR3 DNA: TGCGCCAGCAGCCTAACCAGAGCTAACTATGGCTACACCTTC
CDR3 protein: CASSLTRANYGYTF

CDR3 length: 14
V gene: TRBV20-1
J gene: TRBJ1-2
clone size: -
D gene: -
CDR3 DNA: TGCAGTGCTAGAGGCGTAGGAGGCCCCTATGGCTACACCTTC
CDR3 protein: CSARGVGGPYGYTF

CDR3 length: 14
V gene: TRBV4-1
J gene: TRBJ2-1
clone size: -
D gene: TRBD2
CDR3 DNA: TGCGCCAGCAGCTCCCTAGCGGGGGGTGGTGAGCAGTTCTTC
CDR3 protein: CASSSLAGGGEQFF

CDR3 length: 11
V gene: TRBV7-9
J gene: TRBJ2-5
clone size: -
D gene: -
CDR3 DNA: TGTGCCAGCAGCTTTGCAGAGACCCAGTACTTC
CDR3 protein: CASSFAETQYF

CDR3 length: 12
V gene: TRBV2
J gene: TRBJ1-1
clone size: -
D gene: -
CDR3 DNA: TGTGCCAGCAGTTGGGGGGATACTGAAGCTTTCTTT
CDR3 protein: CASSWGDTEAFF

CDR3 length: 14
V gene: TRBV28
J gene: TRBJ2-1
clone size: -
D gene: -
CDR3 DNA: TGTGCCAGCAGTTACTACCAGGTTTACAATGAGCAGTTCTTC
CDR3 protein: CASSYYQVYNEQFF

CDR3 length: 13
V gene: TRBV12-5
J gene: TRBJ1-1
clone size: -
D gene: -
CDR3 DNA: TGTGCTAGTGGTTTGGACCGGGGACGGCCGGCTTTCTTT
CDR3 protein: CASGLDRGRPAFF

CDR3 length: 12
V gene: TRBV30
J gene: TRBJ2-7
clone size: -
D gene: -
CDR3 DNA: TGTGCCTGGACACCGGACAGCCGGGAGCAGTACTTC
CDR3 protein: CAWTPDSREQYF

CDR3 length: 15
V gene: TRBV27
J gene: TRBJ2-7
clone size: -
D gene: -
CDR3 DNA: TGTGCCAGCAGTCCAACAGGACCCATCTCCTACGAGCAGTACTTC
CDR3 protein: CASSPTGPISYEQYF

CDR3 length: 17
V gene: TRBV2
J gene: TRBJ2-2
clone size: -
D gene: -
CDR3 DNA: TGTGCCAGCAGTGAATTCCCCGGGGGTCAGAACACCGGGGAGCTGTTTTTT
CDR3 protein: CASSEFPGGQNTGELFF

CDR3 length: 13
V gene: TRBV6-5
J gene: TRBJ1-5
clone size: -
D gene: -
CDR3 DNA: TGTGCCAGCAGTCAGGGGAGACTGCAGCCCCAGCATTTT
CDR3 protein: CASSQGRLQPQHF

CDR3 length: 18
V gene: TRBV5-1
J gene: TRBJ1-2
clone size: once
D gene: -
CDR3 DNA: TGCGCCAGCAGCTTGGACCCCACAACCACACAGGGTAGCTATGGCTACACCTTC
CDR3 protein: CASSLDPTTTQGSYGYTF

CDR3 length: 16
V gene: TRBV7-6
J gene: TRBJ1-2
clone size: -
D gene: TRBD1
CDR3 DNA: TGTGCCAGCAGCTTAGCCTGGCTGACAGGGAGGTATGGCTACACCTTC
CDR3 protein: CASSLAWLTGRYGYTF

CDR3 length: 13
V gene: TRBV20-1
J gene: TRBJ2-7
clone size: -
D gene: TRBD1
CDR3 DNA: TGCAGTGCCCAGGGACAGGGCTCCTACGAGCAGTACTTC
CDR3 protein: CSAQGQGSYEQYF

CDR3 length: 15
V gene: TRBV9
J gene: TRBJ2-7
clone size: -
D gene: -
CDR3 DNA: TGTGCCAGCAGCGTAGAAGTGGGGGAAACCTACGAGCAGTACTTC
CDR3 protein: CASSVEVGETYEQYF

CDR3 length: 14
V gene: TRBV9
J gene: TRBJ2-3
clone size: -
D gene: -
CDR3 DNA: TGTGCCAGCAGCGTAGATGGAGGACAGCCCGCGGAGTATTTT
CDR3 protein: CASSVDGGQPAEYF

CDR3 length: 19
V gene: TRBV7-8
J gene: TRBJ1-5
clone size: -
D gene: -
CDR3 DNA: TGTGCCAGCAGCTTAGGGTGGTGGGGAGGACACGGTAGCAATCAGCCCCAGCATTTT
CDR3 protein: CASSLGWWGGHGSNQPQHF

CDR3 length: 10
V gene: TRBV9
J gene: TRBJ1-2
clone size: -
D gene: -
CDR3 DNA: TGTGCCTCCCATGGAAGCGGCTACACCTTC
CDR3 protein: CASHGSGYTF

CDR3 length: 12
V gene: TRBV6-5
J gene: TRBJ2-1
clone size: -
D gene: -
CDR3 DNA: TGTGCCAGCAGGAAAGATTACAATGAGCAGTTCTTC
CDR3 protein: CASRKDYNEQFF

CDR3 length: 16
V gene: TRBV11-2
J gene: TRBJ2-7
clone size: -
D gene: TRBD2
CDR3 DNA: TGTGCCAGCAGCTTGGGACTAGCGGGGCCCCTCTACGAGCAGTACTTC
CDR3 protein: CASSLGLAGPLYEQYF